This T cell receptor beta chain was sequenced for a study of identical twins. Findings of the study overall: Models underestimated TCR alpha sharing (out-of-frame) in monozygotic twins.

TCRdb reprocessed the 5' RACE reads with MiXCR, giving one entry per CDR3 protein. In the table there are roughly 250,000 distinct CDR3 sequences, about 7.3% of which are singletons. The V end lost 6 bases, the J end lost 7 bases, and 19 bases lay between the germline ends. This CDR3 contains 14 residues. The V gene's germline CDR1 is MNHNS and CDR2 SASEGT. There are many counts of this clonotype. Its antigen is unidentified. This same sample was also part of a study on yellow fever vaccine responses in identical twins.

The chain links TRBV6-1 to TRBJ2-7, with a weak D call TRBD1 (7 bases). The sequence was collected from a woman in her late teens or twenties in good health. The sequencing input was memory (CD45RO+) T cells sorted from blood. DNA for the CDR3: TGTGCCAGCAGCACCGGGACAGCGGGTATAGAGCAGTACTTC. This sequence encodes CASSTGTAGIEQYF.